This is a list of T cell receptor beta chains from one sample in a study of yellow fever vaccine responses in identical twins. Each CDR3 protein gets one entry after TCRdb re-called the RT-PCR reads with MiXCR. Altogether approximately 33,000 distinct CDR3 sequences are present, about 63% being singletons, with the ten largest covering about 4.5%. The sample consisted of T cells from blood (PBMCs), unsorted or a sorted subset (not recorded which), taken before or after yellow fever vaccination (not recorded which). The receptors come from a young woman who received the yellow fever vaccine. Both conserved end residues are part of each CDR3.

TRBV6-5 CASSYGGGFGDTQYF
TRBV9 CASSVVPGGSYNEQFF
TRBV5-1 CASSLWQGANTEAFF
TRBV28 CASGQPPYEQYF
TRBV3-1 CASSLLRSVGGELFF
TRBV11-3 CASSLDRDSPLHF
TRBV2 CASRDRVNTEAFF
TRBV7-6 CASSLVDTNGYTF
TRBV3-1 CASSQGLAGSGELFF
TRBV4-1 CASSQDRDTEAFF
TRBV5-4 CASSLEQRNTEAFF
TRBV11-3 CASSLRGPITGELFF
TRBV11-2 CASTYEGLAGVRSETQYF